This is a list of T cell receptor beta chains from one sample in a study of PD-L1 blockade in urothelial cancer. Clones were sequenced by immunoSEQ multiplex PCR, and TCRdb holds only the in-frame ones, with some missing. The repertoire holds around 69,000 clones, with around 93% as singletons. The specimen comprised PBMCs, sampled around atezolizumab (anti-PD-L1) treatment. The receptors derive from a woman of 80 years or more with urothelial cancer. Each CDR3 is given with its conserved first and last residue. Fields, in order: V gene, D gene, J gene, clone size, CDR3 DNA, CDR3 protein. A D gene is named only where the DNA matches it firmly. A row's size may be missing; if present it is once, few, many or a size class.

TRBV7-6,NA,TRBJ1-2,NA,TGTGCCAGCAGCCGGGGGGGATCTGAATATGGCTACACCTTC,CASSRGGSEYGYTF
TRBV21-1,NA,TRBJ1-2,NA,TGTGCCAGCAGCACGAGTGGCTACACCTTC,CASSTSGYTF
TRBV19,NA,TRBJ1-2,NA,TGTGCCACCGAGGCCAAGGCGGGAGGCTACACCTTC,CATEAKAGGYTF
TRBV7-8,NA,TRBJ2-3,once,TGTGCCAGCAGCTTACTGGGAGACAGGATCACAGATACGCAGTATTTT,CASSLLGDRITDTQYF
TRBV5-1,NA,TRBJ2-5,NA,TGCGCCAGCAGCTCGGGGCAAGAGACCCAGTACTTC,CASSSGQETQYF
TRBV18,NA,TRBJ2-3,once,TGTGCCAGCTCACCGATGGGCGATACGCAGTATTTT,CASSPMGDTQYF
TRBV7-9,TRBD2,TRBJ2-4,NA,TGTGCCAGCAGCTCCTTAGCGGGAGGCCGCATTCAGTACTTC,CASSSLAGGRIQYF
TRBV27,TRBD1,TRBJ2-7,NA,TGTGCCAGCAGAAAAGGACAGGCAAGAACCTACGAGCAGTACTTC,CASRKGQARTYEQYF
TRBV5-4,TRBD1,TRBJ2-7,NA,TGTGCCAGCAGCTTGGATACAGGGGGCCCCTACGAGCAGTACTTC,CASSLDTGGPYEQYF
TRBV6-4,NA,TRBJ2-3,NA,TGTGCCAGCAGTGACCGCGGGGCTAGCACAGATACGCAGTATTTT,CASSDRGASTDTQYF
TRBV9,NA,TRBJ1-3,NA,TGTGCCAGCAGCGTAGGGCTTTATCCTCCAGGGGCCTCCTCTGGAAACACCATATATTTT,CASSVGLYPPGASSGNTIYF
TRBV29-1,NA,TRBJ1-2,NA,TGCAGCGTTGGAGGGAGTAACTATGGCTACACCTTC,CSVGGSNYGYTF
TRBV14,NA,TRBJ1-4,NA,TGTGCCAGCAGCCAAATAGGGGGAGAAAAACTGTTTTTT,CASSQIGGEKLFF
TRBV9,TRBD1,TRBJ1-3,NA,TGTGCCAGCAGCGTCCAGGGGGCGCGTGGAAACACCATATATTTT,CASSVQGARGNTIYF
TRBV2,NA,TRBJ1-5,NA,TGTGCCAGCAGTGGATCGACAGTTTACAGGCAGCCCCAGCATTTT,CASSGSTVYRQPQHF
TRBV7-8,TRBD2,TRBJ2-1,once,TGTGCCAGCAGCCCTTTAGCGGGAGGGGCCGACAATGAGCAGTTCTTC,CASSPLAGGADNEQFF